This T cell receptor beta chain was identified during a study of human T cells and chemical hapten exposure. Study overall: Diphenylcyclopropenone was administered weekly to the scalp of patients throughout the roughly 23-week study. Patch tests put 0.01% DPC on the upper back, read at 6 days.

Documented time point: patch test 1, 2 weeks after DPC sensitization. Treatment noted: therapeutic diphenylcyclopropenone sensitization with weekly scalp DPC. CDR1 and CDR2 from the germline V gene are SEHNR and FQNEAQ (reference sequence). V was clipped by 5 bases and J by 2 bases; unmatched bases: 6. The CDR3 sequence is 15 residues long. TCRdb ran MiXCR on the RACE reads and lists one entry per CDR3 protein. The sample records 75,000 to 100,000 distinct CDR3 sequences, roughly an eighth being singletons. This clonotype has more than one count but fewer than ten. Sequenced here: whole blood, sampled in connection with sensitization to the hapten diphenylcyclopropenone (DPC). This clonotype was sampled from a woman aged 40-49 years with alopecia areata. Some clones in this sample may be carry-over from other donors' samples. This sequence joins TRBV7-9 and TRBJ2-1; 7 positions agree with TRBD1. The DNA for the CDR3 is TGTGCCAGCAGCACCCGACAGGGACCCTACAATGAGCAGTTCTTC. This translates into CASSTRQGPYNEQFF.